Sequencing of this T cell receptor beta chain was carried out in a study of blood T cell repertoires in COVID-19. V was cut by 4 bases and J by 1 base, with 13 bases left in between. Germline V gene data show CDR1 as KGHSH and CDR2 as LQKENI. The CDR3 has 15 residues. Method: immunoSEQ multiplex PCR; TCRdb's copy keeps in-frame clones and lacks some. Of 100,000 to 150,000 clones in the sample, approximately 84% are singletons; the top ten hold roughly an eighth. This sequence joins TRBV18 and TRBJ1-1; D gene ambiguous. The sample consisted of peripheral blood. The clonotype comes from a woman in her 30s who had recovered from COVID-19. The DNA for the CDR3 is TGTGCCAGCTCACAAGGGATGGGAGCGAACACTGAAGCTTTCTTT. Translated, it gives CASSQGMGANTEAFF.